Here is one T cell receptor beta chain with its context. The data stem from a study of cytomegalovirus exposure and HLA in healthy donors. Study as a whole: Prior work identified 120 million or so unique TCR beta sequences in 190 million or so T cells.

Germline V gene sequence: CDR1 SGHKS, CDR2 YYEKEE (reference sequence). The CDR3 is 14 amino acids. Trimming left V 1 base short and J 8 bases short, with 12 bases between. The PCR was carried out with 60 Vbeta primers and 13 Jbeta primers. Assay used: immunoSEQ multiplex PCR; TCRdb lists only in-frame clones, some missing. Altogether 100,000 or so clones are present, about 13% being singletons, with the ten largest covering 16%. This TCR came from a man between 40 and 49 years old in good health and CMV-seropositive. The rearrangement joins TRBV5-5 to TRBJ1-4; D possibly corresponds to TRBD1 (6 bases). Specimen: PBMCs. The CDR3 DNA reads TGTGCCAGCAGCTTGACAGGGCCAGGGGAAAAACTGTTTTTT. Its translation: CASSLTGPGEKLFF.